This T cell receptor (beta chain) originates from a study of Tregs in tolerant kidney transplant recipients. Study results and caveats: For some patients, primers changed over time, blocking nucleotide-level comparison.

In this sample, this clone turned up a few times. Its target is not known. Sequencing was performed with immunoSEQ multiplex PCR; in TCRdb, only in-frame clones are kept and a portion is missing. The sample lists around 78,000 clones; around 93% were seen once. V dropped 0 bases and J dropped 10 bases, with 13 bases sitting between them. Germline values: CDR1 LGHNA, CDR2 YSLEER. CDR3 length: 13 amino acids. This TCR came from a human donor who received a combined kidney and bone marrow transplant. The chain combines TRBV4-3 with TRBJ2-7; D is possibly TRBD2 (6 bases). Sequenced material: Tregs from blood, taken before the transplant. The CDR3 here is CASSQDLRRDQYF. As DNA, the CDR3 is TGCGCCAGCAGCCAAGATCTTCGGAGGGATCAGTACTTC.